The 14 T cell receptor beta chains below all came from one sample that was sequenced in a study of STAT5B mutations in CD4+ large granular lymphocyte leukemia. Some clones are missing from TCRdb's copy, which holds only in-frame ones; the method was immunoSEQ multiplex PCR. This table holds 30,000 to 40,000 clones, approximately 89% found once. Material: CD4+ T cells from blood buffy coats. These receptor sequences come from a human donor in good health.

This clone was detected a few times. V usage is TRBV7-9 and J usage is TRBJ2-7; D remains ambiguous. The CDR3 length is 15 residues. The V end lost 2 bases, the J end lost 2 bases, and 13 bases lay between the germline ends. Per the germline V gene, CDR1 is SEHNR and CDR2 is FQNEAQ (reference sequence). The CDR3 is CASSLRASTTYEQYF. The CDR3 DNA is TGTGCCAGCAGCTTACGAGCCTCGACCACCTACGAGCAGTACTTC.

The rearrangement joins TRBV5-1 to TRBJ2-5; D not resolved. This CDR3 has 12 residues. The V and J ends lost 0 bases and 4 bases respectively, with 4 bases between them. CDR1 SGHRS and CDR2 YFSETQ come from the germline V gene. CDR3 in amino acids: CASSLEGETQYF. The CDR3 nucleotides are TGCGCCAGCAGCTTGGAGGGAGAGACCCAGTACTTC.

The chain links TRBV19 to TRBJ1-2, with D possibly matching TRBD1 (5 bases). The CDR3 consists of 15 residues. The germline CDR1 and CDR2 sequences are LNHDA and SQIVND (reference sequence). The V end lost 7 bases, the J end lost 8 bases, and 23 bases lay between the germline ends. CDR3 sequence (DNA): TGTGCCAGTAAAGGCAGGGTAGAGGTCTTGTACGGCTACACCTTC. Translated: CASKGRVEVLYGYTF. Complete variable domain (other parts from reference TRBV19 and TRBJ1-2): DGGITQSPKYLFRKEGQNVTLSCEQNLNHDAMYWYRQDPGQGLRLIYYSQIVNDFQKGDIAEGYSVSREKKESFPLTVTSAQKNPTAFYLCASKGRVEVLYGYTFGSGTRLTVV.

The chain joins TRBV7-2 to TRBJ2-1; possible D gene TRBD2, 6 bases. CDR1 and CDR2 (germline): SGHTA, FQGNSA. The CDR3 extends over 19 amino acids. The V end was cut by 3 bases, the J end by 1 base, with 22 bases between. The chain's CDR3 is CASSFSAGSGWVSYNEQFF. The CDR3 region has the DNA TGTGCCAGCAGCTTTTCGGCGGGAAGCGGCTGGGTGTCCTACAATGAGCAGTTCTTC.

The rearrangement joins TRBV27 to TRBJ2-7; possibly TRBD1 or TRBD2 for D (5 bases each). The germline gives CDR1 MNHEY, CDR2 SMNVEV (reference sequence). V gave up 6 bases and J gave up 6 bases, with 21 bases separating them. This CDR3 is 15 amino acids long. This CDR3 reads CASSQSGPLPGEQYF. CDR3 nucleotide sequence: TGTGCCAGCAGCCAATCGGGGCCTCTCCCGGGCGAGCAGTACTTC.

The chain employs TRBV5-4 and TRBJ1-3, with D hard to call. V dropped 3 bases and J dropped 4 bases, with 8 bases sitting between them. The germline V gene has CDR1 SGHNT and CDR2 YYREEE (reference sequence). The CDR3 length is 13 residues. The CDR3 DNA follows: TGTGCCAGCAGCTCCATGGTCGGAAACACCATATATTTT. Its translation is CASSSMVGNTIYF.

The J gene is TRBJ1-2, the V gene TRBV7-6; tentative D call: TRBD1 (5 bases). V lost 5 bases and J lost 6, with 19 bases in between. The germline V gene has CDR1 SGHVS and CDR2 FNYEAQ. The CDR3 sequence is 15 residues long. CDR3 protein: CASSPDTARRDGYTF. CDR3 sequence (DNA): TGTGCCAGCAGCCCGGACACCGCCCGACGGGATGGCTACACCTTC.

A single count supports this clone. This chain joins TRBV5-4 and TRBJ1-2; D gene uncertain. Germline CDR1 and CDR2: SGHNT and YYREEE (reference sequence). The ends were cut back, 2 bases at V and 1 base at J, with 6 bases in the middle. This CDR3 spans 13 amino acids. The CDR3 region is CASSLNLNYGYTF. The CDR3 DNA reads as TGTGCCAGCAGCTTAAACCTTAACTATGGCTACACCTTC.

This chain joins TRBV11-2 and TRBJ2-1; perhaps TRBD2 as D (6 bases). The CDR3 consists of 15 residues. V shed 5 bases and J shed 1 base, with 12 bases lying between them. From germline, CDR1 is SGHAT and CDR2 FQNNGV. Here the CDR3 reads CASSPLAPSYNEQFF. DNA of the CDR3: TGTGCCAGCAGCCCTCTAGCGCCGTCCTACAATGAGCAGTTCTTC.

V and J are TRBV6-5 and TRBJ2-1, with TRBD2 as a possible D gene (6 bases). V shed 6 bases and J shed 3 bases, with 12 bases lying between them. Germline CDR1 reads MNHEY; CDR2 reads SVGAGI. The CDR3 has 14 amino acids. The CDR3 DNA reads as TGTGCCAGCAGACCCCGGGGGTACTACAATGAGCAGTTCTTC. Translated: CASRPRGYYNEQFF.

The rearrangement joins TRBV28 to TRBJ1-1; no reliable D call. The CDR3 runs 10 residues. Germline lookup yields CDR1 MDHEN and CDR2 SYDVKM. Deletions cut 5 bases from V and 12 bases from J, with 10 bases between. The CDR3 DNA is TGTGCCAGCAGTCGGGTGACAACTTTCTTT. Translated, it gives CASSRVTTFF. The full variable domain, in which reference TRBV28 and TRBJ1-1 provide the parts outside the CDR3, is DVKVTQSSRYLVKRTGEKVFLECVQDMDHENMFWYRQDPGLGLRLIYFSYDVKMKEKGDIPEGYSVSREKKERFSLILESASTNQTSMYLCASSRVTTFFGQGTRLTVV.

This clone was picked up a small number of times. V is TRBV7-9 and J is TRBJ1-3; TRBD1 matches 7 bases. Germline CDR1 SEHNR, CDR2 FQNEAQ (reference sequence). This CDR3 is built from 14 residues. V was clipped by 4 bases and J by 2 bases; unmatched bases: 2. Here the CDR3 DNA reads TGTGCCAGCAGCTCGACAGGGACTGGAAACACCATATATTTT. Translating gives CASSSTGTGNTIYF.

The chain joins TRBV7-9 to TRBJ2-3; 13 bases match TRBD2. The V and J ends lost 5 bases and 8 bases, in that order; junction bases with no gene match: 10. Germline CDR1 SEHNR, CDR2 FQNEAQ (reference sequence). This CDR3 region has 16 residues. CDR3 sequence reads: CASSPGLAGAPSTQYF. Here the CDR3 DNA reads TGTGCCAGCAGCCCAGGACTAGCGGGAGCTCCCTCTACGCAGTATTTT.

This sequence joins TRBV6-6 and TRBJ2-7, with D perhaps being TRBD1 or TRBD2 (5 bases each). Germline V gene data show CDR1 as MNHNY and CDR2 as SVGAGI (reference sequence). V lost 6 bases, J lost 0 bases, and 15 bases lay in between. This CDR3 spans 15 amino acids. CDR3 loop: CASRAFPGSSYEQYF. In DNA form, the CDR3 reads TGTGCCAGCAGAGCTTTCCCAGGGAGCTCCTACGAGCAGTACTTC.